These 14 T cell receptor beta chains were all obtained from the same sample, sequenced in a study of early T cells in non-severe SARS-CoV-2 infection. Each CDR3 protein gets one entry after TCRdb re-called the 5' RACE reads with MiXCR. The data show tens of thousands of distinct CDR3 sequences, 16% seen once. Sequencing used whole blood, obtained at baseline. The source is an adult who was a healthcare worker with PCR-confirmed SARS-CoV-2 infection or an uninfected control (not recorded which).

In this sample, this clonotype turned up a few times. The chain couples TRBV11-2 to TRBJ2-7; 10 positions agree with TRBD1. Germline CDR1 reads SGHAT; CDR2 reads FQNNGV. With V trimmed by 2 bases and J by 1 base, 2 bases remained unmatched. CDR3 length equals 15 residues. CDR3 residues: CASSLPGQGSYEQYF. As DNA, the CDR3 is TGTGCCAGCAGCTTACCGGGACAGGGGTCCTACGAGCAGTACTTC.

This clonotype was observed at least ten times. V and J are TRBV7-8 and TRBJ1-1, with a possible D match to TRBD1 (6 bases). V was trimmed by 5 bases and J by 2 bases, leaving 12 bases between them. This CDR3 has 14 residues. Germline-derived CDR1 and CDR2 are SGHVS and FQNEAQ. In DNA, the CDR3 is TGTGCCAGCAGCGTGGGGACATACAACACTGAAGCTTTCTTT. It encodes CASSVGTYNTEAFF.

This clonotype showed up many times. The chain uses TRBV12-3 or TRBV12-4 and TRBJ2-4, with D perhaps assigned TRBD1 or TRBD2 (5 bases each). The length of the CDR3 is 13 residues. V was trimmed by 0 bases and J by 8 bases, leaving 8 bases between them. The CDR3 nucleotides read TGTGCCAGCAGTTTAGCGCAGGGACACATTCAGTACTTC. Translating gives CASSLAQGHIQYF.

This clonotype was counted between two and nine times. CDR3 DNA sequence: TGCGCCAGCAGCCAAGATGCCAGGATGGCGGGAGCCCCCTACAATGAGCAGTTCTTC. Protein product: CASSQDARMAGAPYNEQFF. V is TRBV4-3 and J is TRBJ2-1; 7 bases line up with TRBD2. Germline trimming cut 0 bases from V and 2 bases from J; bases unmatched to any gene: 13. This CDR3 comprises 19 residues. From germline, CDR1 is LGHNA and CDR2 YSLEER.

This clonotype was picked up many times. This rearrangement joins TRBV7-9 to TRBJ2-7, with 9 bases fitting TRBD2. Unmatched junction bases numbered 5, after V lost 3 bases and J lost 2 bases. Per germline, CDR1 SEHNR and CDR2 FQNEAQ (reference sequence). The CDR3 totals 15 residues. As DNA, the CDR3 is TGTGCCAGCAGCTTGGGACTAGCAGACACCTACGAGCAGTACTTC. It specifies CASSLGLADTYEQYF.

This chain uses TRBV3-1 with TRBJ1-3; D ambiguous. V was pared by 3 bases and J by 2 bases, with 5 bases between. Per germline, CDR1 LGHDT and CDR2 YNNKEL (reference sequence). The CDR3 is made up of 13 amino acids. The DNA for the CDR3 is TGTGCCAGCAGCCAGGTAGCTGGAAACACCATATATTTT. It translates to CASSQVAGNTIYF.

This chain uses TRBV7-8 with TRBJ2-7, with 8 bases matching TRBD2. The J segment lost 7 bases and the V segment lost 4 bases, leaving 9 bases of the junction unmatched. Germline CDR1 reads SGHVS; CDR2 reads FQNEAQ. This CDR3 comprises 14 residues. The CDR3 bases are TGTGCCAGCAGCTCTCGAGGAGCGGGAGTTGAGCAGTACTTC. Protein product: CASSSRGAGVEQYF.

V usage is TRBV7-2 and J usage is TRBJ2-1, with TRBD2 identical over 14 bases. This CDR3 region has 16 residues. Per germline, CDR1 SGHTA and CDR2 FQGNSA. V gave up 5 bases and J gave up 7 bases; unmatched junction bases: 7. This chain's CDR3 is CASSLQGTSGRNEQFF. In nucleotides, the CDR3 is TGTGCCAGCAGCCTCCAGGGGACTAGCGGGAGAAATGAGCAGTTCTTC.

The J gene is TRBJ2-3, the V gene TRBV25-1; TRBD1 aligns across 10 bases. This CDR3 is 14 amino acids long. After removal of 6 bases from V and 4 bases from J, the junction contained 4 bases not matched to a gene. Per the germline V gene, CDR1 is MGHDK and CDR2 is SYGVNS. CDR3 sequence: CASSRTGGSDTQYF. CDR3 sequence (DNA): TGTGCCAGCAGCCGGACAGGGGGGTCAGATACGCAGTATTTT.

The chain recombines TRBV28 with TRBJ2-7; D gene unclear. CDR1 is MDHEN, CDR2 SYDVKM, per germline. The CDR3 contains 14 residues. V gave up 5 bases and J gave up 2 bases, with 13 bases separating them. As DNA, the CDR3 is TGTGCCAGCAGTACTCGGACGGATACCTACGAGCAGTACTTC. As protein: CASSTRTDTYEQYF.

The V and J genes are TRBV29-1 and TRBJ2-1, with D tentatively TRBD2 (5 bases). CDR3 length: 9 residues. The germline V gene has CDR1 SQVTM and CDR2 ANQGSEA. V was clipped by 4 bases and J by 10 bases, with 5 bases between them. The CDR3 DNA follows: TGCAGCGTTGGAGGGGAGCAGTTCTTC. Residues: CSVGGEQFF.

This clonotype appeared a few times. The CDR3 protein is CASSSPGLAGVTSYNEQFF. The CDR3 DNA follows: TGTGCCAGCAGTTCCCCGGGACTAGCGGGAGTAACCTCCTACAATGAGCAGTTCTTC. J is TRBJ2-1 and V is TRBV28; 14 bases align to TRBD2. With V trimmed by 4 bases and J by 0 bases, 8 bases remained unmatched. The germline gives CDR1 MDHEN, CDR2 SYDVKM. This CDR3 spans 19 amino acids.

This clonotype was detected many times. The rearrangement uses TRBV5-1 and TRBJ1-1; 7 bases line up with TRBD1. V lost 1 base, J lost 5 bases, and 5 bases stayed unmatched. Germline lookup yields CDR1 SGHRS and CDR2 YFSETQ. The CDR3 length is 14 residues. The CDR3 nucleotides are TGCGCCAGCAGCTTGCAAGAGGGGGCGACTGAAGCTTTCTTT. It specifies CASSLQEGATEAFF. Full variable domain (remainder filled in from reference TRBV5-1 and TRBJ1-1): KAGVTQTPRYLIKTRGQQVTLSCSPISGHRSVSWYQQTPGQGLQFLFEYFSETQRNKGNFPGRFSGRQFSNSRSEMNVSTLELGDSALYLCASSLQEGATEAFFGQGTRLTVV.

V is TRBV6-5 and J is TRBJ1-2, with 7 bases identical to TRBD1. Germline V CDR1 and CDR2: MNHEY, SVGAGI. The CDR3 extends over 14 amino acids. The trim removed 3 bases at V and 8 bases at J, leaving 9 bases unmatched. The CDR3 sequence is CASSYLGQLMGYTF. For the CDR3, the DNA is TGTGCCAGCAGTTATTTGGGACAGTTAATGGGCTACACCTTC.